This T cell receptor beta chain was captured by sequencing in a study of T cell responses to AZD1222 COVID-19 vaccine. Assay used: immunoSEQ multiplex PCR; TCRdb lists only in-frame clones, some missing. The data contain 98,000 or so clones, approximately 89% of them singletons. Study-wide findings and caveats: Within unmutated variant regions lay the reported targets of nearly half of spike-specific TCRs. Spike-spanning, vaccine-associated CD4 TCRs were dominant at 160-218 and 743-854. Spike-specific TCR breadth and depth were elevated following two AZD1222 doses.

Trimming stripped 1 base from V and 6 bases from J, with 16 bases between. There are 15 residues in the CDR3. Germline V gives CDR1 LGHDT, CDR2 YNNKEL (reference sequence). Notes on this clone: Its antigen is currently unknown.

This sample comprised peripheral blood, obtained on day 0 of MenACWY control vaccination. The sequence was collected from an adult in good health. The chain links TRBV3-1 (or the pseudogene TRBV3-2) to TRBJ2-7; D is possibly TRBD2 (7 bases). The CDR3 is CASSQVGGLGGEQYF. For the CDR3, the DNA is TGTGCCAGCAGCCAAGTCGGAGGACTAGGGGGCGAGCAGTACTTC.